Listed here are 26 T cell receptor beta chains from one sample, sequenced in a study of T cells in Graves' hyperthyroidism and ophthalmopathy. Amplified TCR beta CDR3 regions came from RNA transcripts. TCR CDR3 underwent first-round RT-PCR with the HTBI primer set. Via MiXCR, TCRdb re-called the multiplex PCR reads, giving one row per CDR3 protein. The profile shows roughly 510,000 distinct CDR3 sequences, about 46% of them singletons. The specimen was peripheral blood or thyroid tissue (not recorded which). The receptors stem from an adult woman with Graves' disease, either hyperthyroidism or ophthalmopathy (not recorded which).

J is TRBJ2-5 and V is TRBV7-2; D is possibly TRBD2 (6 bases). Germline V CDR1 and CDR2: SGHTA, FQGNSA. The CDR3 has 14 residues. V gave up 2 bases and J gave up 9 bases, with 16 bases separating them. CDR3 in amino acids: CASSLIGRPGAQYF. In nucleotides, the CDR3 is TGTGCCAGCAGCTTAATCGGCCGACCGGGGGCCCAGTACTTC.

This clonotype has a handful of counts. The V gene is TRBV5-4, the J gene TRBJ1-6; TRBD1 agrees at 9 bases. The CDR3 loop spans 16 amino acids. Germline loops: CDR1 SGHNT, CDR2 YYREEE (reference sequence). Trimming removed 5 bases from V and 8 bases from J; junction bases left unmatched: 11. The DNA of the CDR3 is TGTGCCAGCAGTCACCCCGGGACAGGGCGCGATTCACCCCTCCACTTT. Translated: CASSHPGTGRDSPLHF.

This clonotype has a count of ten or more. The chain has TRBV9 and TRBJ2-2; 8 nucleotides align to TRBD1. The CDR3 consists of 15 residues. Germline lookup yields CDR1 SGDLS and CDR2 YYNGEE. V lost 4 bases, J lost 6 bases, and 8 bases stayed unmatched. The DNA of the CDR3 is TGTGCCAGCAGCCTTCGGACAGGGTTCGCCGGGGAGCTGTTTTTT. It yields the protein CASSLRTGFAGELFF.

This clonotype has only a few counts. V is TRBV7-3 and J is TRBJ1-1, with a possible D match to TRBD1 (6 bases). The germline gives CDR1 SGHTA, CDR2 FQGTGA. The ends were cut back, 4 bases at V and 1 base at J, with 10 bases in the middle. The CDR3 is 14 residues long. The CDR3 protein is CASSSTGPNTEAFF. CDR3 nucleotide sequence: TGTGCCAGCAGCTCAACAGGGCCGAACACTGAAGCTTTCTTT. Supplemented by reference TRBV7-3 and TRBJ1-1, the full variable domain reads GAGVSQTPSNKVTEKGKYVELRCDPISGHTALYWYRQSLGQGPEFLIYFQGTGAADDSGLPNDRFFAVRPEGSVSTLKIQRTERGDSAVYLCASSSTGPNTEAFFGQGTRLTVV.

This clonotype was seen at least ten times. V is TRBV20-1 and J is TRBJ1-3; D is ambiguous. V was clipped by 0 bases and J by 2 bases, with 5 bases between them. This CDR3 is built from 13 residues. Looked up from germline, CDR1 is DFQATT and CDR2 is SNEGSKA (reference sequence). The CDR3 nucleotides read TGCAGTGCTAGAGATTACGCTGGAAACACCATATATTTT. Translating gives CSARDYAGNTIYF.

The J gene is TRBJ2-7, the V gene TRBV2; D call uncertain. Trimming cost V 1 base and J 7 bases, with 5 bases left between them. In germline, CDR1 is SNHLY, CDR2 FYNNEI. CDR3 size: 11 residues. CDR3 DNA sequence: TGTGCCAGCAGTGAAGTCTGGGAGCAGTACTTC. Translating it yields CASSEVWEQYF. The whole variable domain, filled in from reference TRBV2 and TRBJ2-7, reads EPEVTQTPSHQVTQMGQEVILRCVPISNHLYFYWYRQILGQKVEFLVSFYNNEISEKSEIFDDQFSVERPDGSNFTLKIRSTKLEDSAMYFCASSEVWEQYFGPGTRLTVT.

This clonotype has only a few counts. V usage is TRBV7-2 and J usage is TRBJ2-7, with D hard to call. The CDR3 totals 12 residues. V lost 8 bases and J lost 0, with 8 bases in between. Germline CDR1 and CDR2: SGHTA and FQGNSA. CDR3 coding DNA: TGTGCCAGCGCCCCCTTCTCCTACGAGCAGTACTTC. This encodes CASAPFSYEQYF.

The rearrangement uses TRBV29-1 and TRBJ2-3; 8 nucleotides align to TRBD1. The germline CDR1 and CDR2 sequences are SQVTM and ANQGSEA. The CDR3 loop spans 16 amino acids. The V segment lost 3 bases and the J segment 4 bases; nucleotides outside the gene matches: 12. The CDR3 nucleotides are TGCAGCGTTGATGGTGCAGGGGGCAGAGTTGCAGATACGCAGTATTTT. It is translated as CSVDGAGGRVADTQYF.

With respect to this clonotype: A junction end diverges from the germline sequence, so it may reflect a read error. V gene TRBV7-6 combines with J gene TRBJ2-6; 8 bases align to TRBD2. The CDR3 spans 13 residues. In germline, CDR1 is SGHVS, CDR2 FNYEAQ. The CDR3 region has the DNA TGTGCCAGCAGCTTAGCCGGGGGGGTCACTGAAGCTTTC. Its translation is CASSLAGGVTEAF.

V gene TRBV12-3 or TRBV12-4 combines with J gene TRBJ2-5, with 11 bases lining up with TRBD1. Trimming removed 10 bases from V and 3 bases from J; junction bases left unmatched: 7. There are 14 residues in the CDR3. The CDR3 sequence: CATLGQGEKETQYF. CDR3 coding DNA: TGTGCCACCTTGGGACAGGGGGAGAAAGAGACCCAGTACTTC.

This clonotype was detected many times. The chain combines TRBV3-1 with TRBJ1-6; 9 nucleotides agree with TRBD1. The CDR3 is 14 residues long. Germline trimming cut 1 base from V and 8 bases from J; bases unmatched to any gene: 0. Looked up from germline, CDR1 is LGHDT and CDR2 is YNNKEL (reference sequence). CDR3 coding DNA: TGTGCCAGCAGCCAAGGGACAGGGGATTCACCCCTCCACTTT. This sequence encodes CASSQGTGDSPLHF.

This clonotype was picked up many times. The chain couples TRBV3-1 to TRBJ1-5; 8 nucleotides agree with TRBD1. The germline gives CDR1 LGHDT, CDR2 YNNKEL (reference sequence). With 5 bases clipped from V and 0 bases from J, the junction kept 3 bases outside the gene matches. CDR3 size: 15 residues. The CDR3 protein is CASSKTGDSNQPQHF. The CDR3 DNA reads as TGTGCCAGCAGCAAGACAGGGGATAGCAATCAGCCCCAGCATTTT.

This chain connects TRBV20-1 to TRBJ1-2; no clear D gene. This CDR3 has 12 amino acids. Per germline, CDR1 DFQATT and CDR2 SNEGSKA (reference sequence). Trimming removed 3 bases from V and 4 bases from J, with 9 bases in between. The chain's CDR3 is CSASGRAYGYTF. CDR3 DNA: TGCAGTGCTAGCGGCCGAGCCTATGGCTACACCTTC.

This clonotype was counted only a few times. The rearrangement joins TRBV7-8 to TRBJ2-2; 10 bases agree with TRBD2. Trimming at V came to 6 bases and at J to 8 bases, leaving 9 bases not matched to a gene. Germline CDR1 and CDR2: SGHVS and FQNEAQ. The CDR3 runs 15 residues. This CDR3 is CASRALAGARGELFF. Written as DNA, the CDR3 is TGTGCCAGCAGAGCCCTAGCGGGAGCCCGTGGGGAGCTGTTTTTT.

The rearrangement links TRBV2 to TRBJ2-7; D gene uncertain. Germline V CDR1 and CDR2: SNHLY, FYNNEI. This CDR3 spans 12 amino acids. V shed 7 bases and J shed 3 bases, with 10 bases lying between them. The CDR3 DNA reads TGTGCCAGCAAACTGACGGACTACGAGCAGTACTTC. Translation: CASKLTDYEQYF.

This clonotype has only one observation. This chain joins TRBV20-1 and TRBJ2-7, with D possibly matching TRBD1 (6 bases). Germline V gene sequence: CDR1 DFQATT, CDR2 SNEGSKA (reference sequence). The germline V and J ends were trimmed by 3 bases and 2 bases, with 11 bases remaining between them. The CDR3 is 13 residues long. Written as DNA, the CDR3 is TGCAGTGCTAGCCCAGGGGCGACCTACGAGCAGTACTTC. Translated, it gives CSASPGATYEQYF.

This clonotype was detected many times. This chain joins TRBV7-9 and TRBJ1-2, with 7 bases that match TRBD1. The trim removed 5 bases at V and 5 bases at J, leaving 8 bases unmatched. CDR1 is SEHNR and CDR2 is FQNEAQ in the germline V gene (reference sequence). The CDR3 totals 14 residues. The CDR3 sequence is CASSPTGHAYGYTF. CDR3 nucleotide sequence: TGTGCCAGCAGCCCGACAGGGCATGCATATGGCTACACCTTC. Together with reference TRBV7-9 and TRBJ1-2, the CDR3 gives the full variable domain: DTGVSQNPRHKITKRGQNVTFRCDPISEHNRLYWYRQTLGQGPEFLTYFQNEAQLEKSRLLSDRFSAERPKGSFSTLEIQRTEQGDSAMYLCASSPTGHAYGYTFGSGTRLTVV.

The rearrangement links TRBV10-3 to TRBJ1-1; D not resolved. The CDR3 is 15 amino acids. The germline gives CDR1 ENHRY, CDR2 SYGVKD. The V gene lost 3 bases and the J gene lost 3 bases, with 14 bases spanning the gap. CDR3 residues: CAISDSPGSDTEAFF. The CDR3 DNA reads TGTGCCATCAGTGACTCGCCGGGGTCCGACACTGAAGCTTTCTTT.

V gene TRBV20-1 combines with J gene TRBJ1-1; 8 bases align to TRBD1. Per the germline V gene, CDR1 is DFQATT and CDR2 is SNEGSKA (reference sequence). The CDR3 is 13 residues long. The junction had 8 bases not matched to a gene; V was cut back by 6 bases and J by 5 bases. This CDR3 is CSAPRGRETEAFF. In DNA, the CDR3 is TGCAGTGCACCCAGGGGGCGAGAGACTGAAGCTTTCTTT.

The rearrangement uses TRBV2 and TRBJ1-1; unclear D gene. CDR1 is SNHLY, CDR2 FYNNEI, per germline. V lost 6 bases to trimming and J lost 3 bases, with 14 bases between them. The CDR3 totals 14 residues. DNA for the CDR3: TGTGCCAGCAGCCCCGCTACTACATACACTGAAGCTTTCTTT. Translating it yields CASSPATTYTEAFF.

The CDR3 sequence: CASSEGRVPSYEQYF. CDR3 coding DNA: TGTGCCAGCAGTGAAGGGAGGGTGCCCTCCTACGAGCAGTACTTC. The V call is TRBV2, the J call TRBJ2-7, with D tentatively TRBD2 (6 bases). The germline gives CDR1 SNHLY, CDR2 FYNNEI. Trimming pared 1 base from V and 0 bases from J, leaving 10 bases between. The CDR3 contains 15 residues. The variable domain in full, completed from reference TRBV2 and TRBJ2-7, reads EPEVTQTPSHQVTQMGQEVILRCVPISNHLYFYWYRQILGQKVEFLVSFYNNEISEKSEIFDDQFSVERPDGSNFTLKIRSTKLEDSAMYFCASSEGRVPSYEQYFGPGTRLTVT.

This clonotype has ten or more counts. CDR3 in amino acids: CASSVPGGLGTQYF. The CDR3 DNA reads as TGTGCCAGCAGTGTACCAGGGGGATTGGGGACCCAGTACTTC. J is TRBJ2-5 and V is TRBV2; 7 nucleotides line up with TRBD1. This CDR3 has 14 amino acids. The J segment lost 7 bases and the V segment lost 4 bases, leaving 9 bases of the junction unmatched. CDR1 and CDR2 from the germline V gene are SNHLY and FYNNEI.

The rearrangement uses TRBV7-2 and TRBJ2-2, with D unresolved. CDR3 length: 14 amino acids. Trimming stripped 6 bases from V and 4 bases from J, with 12 bases between. Germline CDR1 reads SGHTA; CDR2 reads FQGNSA. The CDR3: CASSSGWGTGELFF. CDR3 nucleotides: TGTGCCAGCAGTTCAGGTTGGGGCACCGGGGAGCTGTTTTTT.

This clonotype was detected a few times. The V gene is TRBV5-4, the J gene TRBJ2-7, with 8 bases fitting TRBD2. Per germline, CDR1 SGHNT and CDR2 YYREEE (reference sequence). The CDR3 is made up of 15 amino acids. Germline trimming cut 3 bases from V and 2 bases from J; bases unmatched to any gene: 7. In DNA, the CDR3 is TGTGCCAGCAGCTCGGGGGGGTACAGCGCCTACGAGCAGTACTTC. The encoded protein is CASSSGGYSAYEQYF.

This clonotype showed up just a few times. V usage is TRBV10-3 and J usage is TRBJ2-3; 11 bases are shared with TRBD1. Unmatched junction bases numbered 5, after V lost 6 bases and J lost 3 bases. The CDR3 is 15 residues long. The germline V gene has CDR1 ENHRY and CDR2 SYGVKD. The CDR3 DNA reads TGTGCCATCAGGGCGGGGACAGGGGGTACAGATACGCAGTATTTT. The encoded protein is CAIRAGTGGTDTQYF.

Worth noting for this clonotype: The junction departs from the called germline gene at one end, perhaps through a read error. Here the CDR3 reads CASKEGKRNQETQYF. The CDR3 DNA sequence: TGTGCCAGCAAAGAGGGTAAACGAAACCAGGAGACCCAGTACTTC. V is TRBV25-1 and J is TRBJ2-5; tentatively, D is TRBD2 (5 bases). This CDR3 spans 15 amino acids. Germline loops: CDR1 MGHDK, CDR2 SYGVNS.